These 12 T cell receptor beta chains were all obtained from the same sample, sequenced in a study of blood T cell repertoires in COVID-19. Clones were sequenced by immunoSEQ multiplex PCR, and TCRdb holds only the in-frame ones, with some missing. The profile covers approximately 140,000 clones, with 85% to 90% appearing a single time and approximately 2.3% taken by the ten largest. The specimen sequenced was peripheral blood. All receptors come from a man in his 70s with active COVID-19.

This chain uses TRBV7-2 with TRBJ2-7, with 8 bases that match TRBD1. Germline CDR1 SGHTA, CDR2 FQGNSA. V dropped 5 bases and J dropped 5; count of bases not matched to a gene: 5. The CDR3 is 13 residues long. The CDR3: CASSVGQGNEQYF. As DNA, the CDR3 is TGTGCCAGCAGCGTAGGACAGGGCAACGAGCAGTACTTC.

The chain couples TRBV25-1 to TRBJ2-1; D may be TRBD2 (5 bases). The CDR3 runs 11 residues. In germline, CDR1 is MGHDK, CDR2 SYGVNS. The V gene lost 4 bases and the J gene lost 7 bases, with 5 bases spanning the gap. CDR3 bases: TGTGCCAGCAGTGGACTAAATGAGCAGTTCTTC. Translating gives CASSGLNEQFF.

This chain connects TRBV9 to TRBJ2-5, with D possibly TRBD1 on 6 matching bases. Trimming took off 0 bases at V and 5 bases at J, with 14 bases between the two ends. CDR1 is SGDLS, CDR2 YYNGEE, per germline. This CDR3 has 15 residues. CDR3 nucleotides: TGTGCCAGCAGCGTAGAACAGGGATCAGCTGAGACCCAGTACTTC. Amino acids: CASSVEQGSAETQYF.

This clone came up once. The V call is TRBV25-1, the J call TRBJ2-7; 8 bases map to TRBD2. The V segment lost 1 base and the J segment 3 bases; nucleotides outside the gene matches: 8. The CDR3 extends over 16 amino acids. Germline V gene sequence: CDR1 MGHDK, CDR2 SYGVNS. As DNA, the CDR3 is TGTGCCAGCAGTGAATTGGGAGCGGGAGAGGGCTACGAGCAGTACTTC. Amino acid sequence: CASSELGAGEGYEQYF.

The V call is TRBV18, the J call TRBJ2-5, with D perhaps TRBD2 (5 bases). CDR1 KGHSH and CDR2 LQKENI come from the germline V gene. The V end lost 1 base, the J end lost 8 bases, and 11 bases lay between the germline ends. The CDR3 is 13 residues long. CDR3 nucleotide sequence: TGTGCCAGCTCACCACGGGCCGGGGAAACCCAGTACTTC. Its translation is CASSPRAGETQYF.

The chain employs TRBV5-1 and TRBJ2-1; TRBD2 aligns across 9 bases. The CDR3 totals 15 residues. Per the germline V gene, CDR1 is SGHRS and CDR2 is YFSETQ. V gave up 3 bases and J gave up 3 bases; unmatched junction bases: 4. Here the CDR3 DNA reads TGCGCCAGCAGCTCCCCTAGCGGGAACTACAATGAGCAGTTCTTC. This sequence encodes CASSSPSGNYNEQFF.

The V call is TRBV5-6, the J call TRBJ2-5, with 8 bases that match TRBD2. The trim removed 0 bases at V and 11 bases at J, leaving 9 bases unmatched. CDR3 length: 14 residues. CDR1 SGHDT and CDR2 YYEEEE come from the germline V gene. The CDR3 region has the DNA TGTGCCAGCAGCTTGGGGCTAGCGGGCCGGCCTCAGTACTTC. Translated, it gives CASSLGLAGRPQYF.

The V gene is TRBV7-8, the J gene TRBJ1-1; TRBD1 is a possible D gene (6 bases). Deletions cut 5 bases from V and 6 bases from J, with 16 bases between. The length of the CDR3 is 14 residues. CDR1 SGHVS and CDR2 FQNEAQ come from the germline V gene. The CDR3 here is CASSPSGENAEAFF. CDR3 sequence (DNA): TGTGCCAGCAGCCCCTCAGGGGAAAACGCTGAAGCTTTCTTT.

The chain links TRBV5-1 to TRBJ2-7, with 12 positions matching TRBD2. The CDR3 sequence is 14 residues long. Germline assignment: CDR1 SGHRS and CDR2 YFSETQ. J was trimmed by 6 bases and V by 4 bases; bases with no gene match: 5. CDR3 coding DNA: TGCGCCAGCAGCACTGGACTAGCGGGATCCGAGCAGTACTTC. Protein: CASSTGLAGSEQYF.

The J gene is TRBJ2-7, the V gene TRBV27; 9 bases are a match to TRBD1. V lost 6 bases and J lost 2; bases outside the gene matches: 5. Germline V lookup: CDR1 MNHEY, CDR2 SMNVEV (reference sequence). The CDR3 is 14 amino acids. CDR3 in amino acids: CASRGDREPYEQYF. CDR3 nucleotide sequence: TGTGCCAGCAGGGGGGACAGGGAACCCTACGAGCAGTACTTC.

This clone was found once. V is TRBV28 and J is TRBJ2-1; the match to TRBD1 covers 10 bases. The CDR3 runs to 15 residues. CDR1 and CDR2 from the germline V gene are MDHEN and SYDVKM. With V trimmed by 5 bases and J by 5 bases, 6 bases remained unmatched. This CDR3 is CASSPPGQGNNEQFF. DNA of the CDR3: TGTGCCAGCAGTCCTCCGGGACAGGGGAACAATGAGCAGTTCTTC.

The CDR3 nucleotides are TGTGCCAGCAGTTACAGGGCGGATGAGCAGTTCTTC. Its protein product is CASSYRADEQFF. The chain employs TRBV28 and TRBJ2-1, with D perhaps TRBD1 (6 bases). The germline CDR1 and CDR2 sequences are MDHEN and SYDVKM. The V gene lost 4 bases and the J gene lost 8 bases, with 9 bases spanning the gap. This CDR3 region has 12 residues.